The subject of this entry is one T cell receptor beta chain. Its antigen is not identified. CDR3 length equals 15 residues. In germline, CDR1 is SEHNR, CDR2 FQNEAQ (reference sequence). With 5 bases removed from V and 8 bases from J, the gap between germline ends came to 21 bases. This sample was included in a study of T cell responses to AZD1222 COVID-19 vaccine. The wider study: Second-dose intervals near 4 or 12 weeks were combined.

Study-wide points: Clonal diversity was possibly underestimated, and the donors were mostly white British, with more females. Mapped onto spike, vaccine-associated CD4 TCRs spanned it and were dominant at 160-218 and 743-854.

The method was immunoSEQ multiplex PCR; TCRdb's version includes in-frame clones alone and lacks a portion of them. Of roughly 100,000 clones detected, about 89% appear once; the ten largest clones hold roughly 4%. This clonotype was obtained from an adult in good health. The rearrangement links TRBV7-9 to TRBJ1-2; TRBD1 might be the D (6 bases). The source material was peripheral blood, sampled on day 0 of AZD1222 vaccination. CDR3 nucleotide sequence: TGTGCCAGCAGCGCAGGGGTGGGGCAGAGGATGGGCTACACCTTC. Protein sequence: CASSAGVGQRMGYTF.